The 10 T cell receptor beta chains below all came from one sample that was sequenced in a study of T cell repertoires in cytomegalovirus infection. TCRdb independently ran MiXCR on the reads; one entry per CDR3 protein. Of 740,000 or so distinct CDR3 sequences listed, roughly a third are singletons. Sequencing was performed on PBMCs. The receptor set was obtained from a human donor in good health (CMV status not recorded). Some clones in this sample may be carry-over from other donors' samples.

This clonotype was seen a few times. The CDR3, as DNA: TGTGCCAGCAGCCGGGCAGGGAAGAACACTGAAGCTTTCTTT. It specifies CASSRAGKNTEAFF. V gene TRBV7-3 combines with J gene TRBJ1-1; possible D gene TRBD1, 5 bases. V lost 5 bases to trimming and J lost 1 base, with 11 bases between them. CDR3 length: 14 residues. The germline CDR1 and CDR2 sequences are SGHTA and FQGTGA.

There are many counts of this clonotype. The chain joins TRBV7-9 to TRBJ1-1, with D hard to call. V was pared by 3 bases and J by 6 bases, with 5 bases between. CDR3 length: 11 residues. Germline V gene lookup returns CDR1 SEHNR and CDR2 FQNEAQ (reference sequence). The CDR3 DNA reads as TGTGCCAGCAGCTTTATCCCTGAAGCTTTCTTT. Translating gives CASSFIPEAFF.

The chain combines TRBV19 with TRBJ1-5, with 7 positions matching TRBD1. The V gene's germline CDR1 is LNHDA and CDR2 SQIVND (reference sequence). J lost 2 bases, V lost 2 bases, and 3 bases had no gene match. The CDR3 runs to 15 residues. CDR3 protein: CASSIQGGGNQPQHF. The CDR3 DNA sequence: TGTGCCAGTAGTATACAGGGGGGCGGCAATCAGCCCCAGCATTTT.

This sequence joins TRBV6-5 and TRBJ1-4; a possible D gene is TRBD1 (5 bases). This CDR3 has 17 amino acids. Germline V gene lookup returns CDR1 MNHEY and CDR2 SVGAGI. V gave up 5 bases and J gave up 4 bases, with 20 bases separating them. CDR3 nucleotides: TGTGCCAGCAGTGCCCAACCCCGACAGCAGAGTAATGAAAAACTGTTTTTT. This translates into CASSAQPRQQSNEKLFF.

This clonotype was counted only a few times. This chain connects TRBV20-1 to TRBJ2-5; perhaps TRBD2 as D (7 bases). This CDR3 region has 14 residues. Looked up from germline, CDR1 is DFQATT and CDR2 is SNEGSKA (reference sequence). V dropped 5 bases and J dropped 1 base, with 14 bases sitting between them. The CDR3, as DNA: TGCAGTGCTGGGGGGGGGGCAGTCCAAGAGACCCAGTACTTC. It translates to CSAGGGAVQETQYF.

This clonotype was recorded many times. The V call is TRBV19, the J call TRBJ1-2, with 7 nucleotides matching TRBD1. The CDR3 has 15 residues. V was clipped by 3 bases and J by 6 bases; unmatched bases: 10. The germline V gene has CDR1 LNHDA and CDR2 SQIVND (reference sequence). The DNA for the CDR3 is TGTGCCAGTAGTATCCAGCGCCGGGACAGAAATGGCTACACCTTC. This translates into CASSIQRRDRNGYTF. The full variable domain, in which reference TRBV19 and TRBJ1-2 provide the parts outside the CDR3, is DGGITQSPKYLFRKEGQNVTLSCEQNLNHDAMYWYRQDPGQGLRLIYYSQIVNDFQKGDIAEGYSVSREKKESFPLTVTSAQKNPTAFYLCASSIQRRDRNGYTFGSGTRLTVV.

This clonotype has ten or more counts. Here the CDR3 reads CASTRTGDSYEQYF. The CDR3 region has the DNA TGTGCCAGCACCCGGACAGGGGACTCCTACGAGCAGTACTTC. The chain combines TRBV7-4 with TRBJ2-7, with 9 bases lining up with TRBD1. The V gene end was trimmed by 7 bases and the J gene end by 0 bases; junction bases not matched to a gene: 4. The CDR3 is made up of 14 amino acids. Germline values: CDR1 SGHVT, CDR2 SQSDAQ.

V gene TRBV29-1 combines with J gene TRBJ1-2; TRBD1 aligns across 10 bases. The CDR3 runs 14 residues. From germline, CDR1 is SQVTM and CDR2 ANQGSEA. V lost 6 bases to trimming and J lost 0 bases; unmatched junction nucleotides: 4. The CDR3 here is CSVAGTGANYGYTF. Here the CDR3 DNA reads TGCAGCGTCGCCGGGACAGGGGCTAACTATGGCTACACCTTC.

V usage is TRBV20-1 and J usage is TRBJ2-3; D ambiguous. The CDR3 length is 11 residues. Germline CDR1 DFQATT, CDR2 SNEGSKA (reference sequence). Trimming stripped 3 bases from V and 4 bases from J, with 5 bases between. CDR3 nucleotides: TGCAGTGCTAGCCCACCAGATACGCAGTATTTT. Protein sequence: CSASPPDTQYF.

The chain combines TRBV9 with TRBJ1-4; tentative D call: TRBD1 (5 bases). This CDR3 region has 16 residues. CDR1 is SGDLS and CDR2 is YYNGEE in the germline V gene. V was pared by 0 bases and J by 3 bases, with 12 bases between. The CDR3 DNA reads TGTGCCAGCAGCGTAGGGGGGGTTTCGGCTAATGAAAAACTGTTTTTT. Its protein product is CASSVGGVSANEKLFF.